This T cell receptor beta chain was profiled in a study of T cell responses to AZD1222 COVID-19 vaccine. V gave up 5 bases and J gave up 1 base; unmatched junction bases: 9. Germline V gene sequence: CDR1 SGHAT, CDR2 FQNNGV. There are 16 residues in the CDR3. Study outcomes and limitations: Among the donors, most were white British and more were female, and clonal diversity was possibly underestimated. Spike-specific TCRs gained breadth and depth after people received two AZD1222 doses. Along spike, vaccine-associated CD4 TCRs were found throughout, with dominance at 160-218 and 743-854. Just a handful of AZD1222 recipients were seropositive at baseline.

In regard to this clone: Its antigen remains unknown.

The method was immunoSEQ multiplex PCR; TCRdb's version includes in-frame clones alone and lacks a portion of them. The sample lists 70,000 or so clones, around four fifths occurring once. The rearrangement joins TRBV11-2 to TRBJ2-7; 9 positions match TRBD1. The sample consisted of peripheral blood, taken 28 days after the second AZD1222 dose. The clonotype comes from an adult who received the AZD1222 COVID-19 vaccine. The CDR3 sequence: CASSEPGQGLSYEQYF. CDR3 bases: TGTGCCAGCAGCGAACCGGGACAGGGTTTGTCCTACGAGCAGTACTTC.